The clone carrying this TCR beta chain occurred a few times. Its antigen remains unknown. The data are from a study of shared clonotypes between healthy human individuals. Investigators divided CD4+ cells into CD45RA+ naive and CD45RA-negative memory subsets. In the authors' workflow: Filtering was not the same, since immunoSEQ gave junction-only sequences without quality scores. Sequencing used immunoSEQ multiplex PCR; TCRdb keeps in-frame clones, though not all of them. The D gene and trimming were derived from the DNA, and the V and J assignments and clone size from that table. The sample includes 800,000 to 1,200,000 clones, approximately 78% seen only once; the top ten take under 0.65%. Study-level results: On the whole, naive subsets had larger estimated richness than memory subsets had.

The TCR comes from a man between 18 and 29 years old in good health. Some clones in this sample may be carry-over from other donors' samples. The specimen sequenced was memory CD4+ T cells from PBMCs. Subset defined: CD45RA-negative fraction.

CDR3 amino acids: CASTRLGRTQYF. CDR3 nucleotide sequence: TGTGCCAGCACCCGCCTCGGCAGAACCCAGTACTTC. The chain has TRBV2 and TRBJ2-5; D unclear. The ends were cut back, 7 bases at V and 8 bases at J, with 14 bases in the middle. Germline-derived CDR1 and CDR2 are SNHLY and FYNNEI. This CDR3 is 12 amino acids long.